One and the same sample provided the 16 T cell receptor beta chains below, sequenced in a study of cytomegalovirus exposure and HLA in healthy donors. PCR amplification relied on 60 Vbeta primers (plus 13 Jbeta primers). Assay used: immunoSEQ multiplex PCR; TCRdb lists only in-frame clones, some missing. The sample has about 250,000 clones; approximately 78% are singletons. Sequenced sample: PBMCs. The receptors come from a boy aged 5-17 years in good health and CMV-seronegative.

V usage is TRBV9 and J usage is TRBJ2-5; D might be TRBD2 (6 bases). CDR1 SGDLS and CDR2 YYNGEE come from the germline V gene. This CDR3 is built from 14 residues. V lost 5 bases and J 1 base, leaving 12 bases between the germline ends. The CDR3 coding sequence is TGTGCCAGCAGTGCTCAACTAGCCCAAGAGACCCAGTACTTC. Its translation is CASSAQLAQETQYF.

The chain combines TRBV6-1 with TRBJ2-2, with a possible D match to TRBD2 (5 bases). This CDR3 is built from 14 residues. V lost 5 bases and J 3 bases, leaving 10 bases between the germline ends. CDR1 and CDR2 (germline): MNHNS, SASEGT. CDR3 sequence (DNA): TGTGCCAGCAGTTTCCGCGGGTACACCGGGGAGCTGTTTTTT. This gives the protein CASSFRGYTGELFF.

The chain combines TRBV14 with TRBJ1-2, with D unresolved. V lost 5 bases, J lost 0 bases, and 22 bases lay in between. CDR1 and CDR2 from the germline V gene are SGHDN and FVKESK. The CDR3 extends over 18 amino acids. The CDR3 nucleotides read TGTGCCAGCAGCATTCGAAGAGGAGACGGATTTACTAACTATGGCTACACCTTC. Translating gives CASSIRRGDGFTNYGYTF.

The chain has TRBV19 and TRBJ2-1, with 8 positions matching TRBD2. CDR3 length: 14 amino acids. V shed 1 base and J 9 bases; nucleotides not matched to a gene: 5. Germline CDR1 and CDR2: LNHDA and SQIVND (reference sequence). The CDR3 DNA reads TGTGCCAGTAGTATAGCGGGGGGGCCGAGTGAGCAGTTCTTC. As protein: CASSIAGGPSEQFF.

This clone has more than one count but fewer than ten. V gene TRBV5-1 combines with J gene TRBJ2-2; TRBD1 aligns across 7 bases. Germline V gives CDR1 SGHRS, CDR2 YFSETQ. Trimming took 0 bases from V and 6 from J; bases not matched to a gene: 5. The CDR3 contains 15 residues. The CDR3 region is CASSLGRQGAGELFF. CDR3 nucleotide sequence: TGCGCCAGCAGCTTGGGACGACAGGGAGCCGGGGAGCTGTTTTTT.

This clone has a handful of counts. The chain uses TRBV5-4 and TRBJ2-5, with TRBD1 matching over 7 bases. CDR1 and CDR2 (germline): SGHNT, YYREEE (reference sequence). The ends lost 10 bases at V and 3 bases at J; junction bases unmatched: 21. The CDR3 length is 17 residues. Written as DNA, the CDR3 is TGTGCCTCCCTTAGGGGGCGACAGGGAACAGTTAAAGAGACCCAGTACTTC. This translates into CASLRGRQGTVKETQYF.

The V gene is TRBV6-6, the J gene TRBJ1-4, with 8 bases identical to TRBD1. Losses at the gene ends were 2 bases for V and 7 bases for J; bases not matched to a gene: 3. The CDR3 spans 14 residues. Germline loops: CDR1 MNHNY, CDR2 SVGAGI (reference sequence). Written as DNA, the CDR3 is TGTGCCAGCAGTTACAGACAGGGGCGTGAAAAACTGTTTTTT. Protein: CASSYRQGREKLFF.

This chain connects TRBV29-1 to TRBJ1-1; D is uncertain. The ends were cut back, 4 bases at V and 5 bases at J, with 8 bases in the middle. This CDR3 has 11 residues. The germline CDR1 and CDR2 sequences are SQVTM and ANQGSEA. The CDR3 spells CSVVTGTEAFF. The CDR3 nucleotides are TGCAGCGTTGTGACGGGGACTGAAGCTTTCTTT. Supplemented by reference TRBV29-1 and TRBJ1-1, the full variable domain reads SAVISQKPSRDICQRGTSLTIQCQVDSQVTMMFWYRQQPGQSLTLIATANQGSEATYESGFVIDKFPISRPNLTFSTLTVSNMSPEDSSIYLCSVVTGTEAFFGQGTRLTVV.

This clone has just a few counts. Its ends do not fully match the called genes, so a read error is possible. At the DNA level, this CDR3 is encoded by other sequences in the same sample as well. The V gene is TRBV2, the J gene TRBJ1-6, with 10 bases matching TRBD1. The length of the CDR3 is 15 residues. Germline V gene sequence: CDR1 SNHLY, CDR2 FYNNEI. The CDR3 sequence is CASREAGQGFFTLHF. The CDR3 DNA reads TGTGCCAGCAGGGAAGCGGGACAGGGGTTTTTCACCCTCCACTTT.

The chain employs TRBV9 and TRBJ1-1; 9 bases line up with TRBD1. CDR1 is SGDLS, CDR2 YYNGEE, per germline. J lost 7 bases, V lost 4 bases, and 5 bases had no gene match. CDR3 size: 13 residues. The CDR3 DNA is TGTGCCAGCAGCATGGGACAGGGTTGTGAAGCTTTCTTT. Its protein product is CASSMGQGCEAFF.

This chain links TRBV21-1 with TRBJ1-5. TRBV21-1 is described as a pseudogene. There are 13 residues in the CDR3. This CDR3 reads CASSKESNQPQHF. DNA for the CDR3: TGTGCCAGCAGCAAGGAGAGCAATCAGCCCCAGCATTTT.

J is TRBJ2-7 and V is TRBV12-5; 7 bases match TRBD1. Trimming took 0 bases from V and 5 from J; bases not matched to a gene: 13. Germline-derived CDR1 and CDR2 are LGHNT and FRNRAP. The CDR3 has 17 residues. The CDR3 coding sequence is TGTGCTAGTGGTTTGGTACTACAGGGGCGAGGCGCCCACGAGCAGTACTTC. Protein product: CASGLVLQGRGAHEQYF.

The CDR3 here is CASIRDRGQTGELFF. CDR3 in DNA: TGTGCCAGCATTAGGGACAGGGGGCAAACCGGGGAGCTGTTTTTT. The rearrangement uses TRBV6-1 and TRBJ2-2; TRBD1 matches 12 bases. Germline lookup yields CDR1 MNHNS and CDR2 SASEGT. V dropped 7 bases and J dropped 5; count of bases not matched to a gene: 5. The CDR3 has 15 amino acids.

This sequence joins TRBV19 and TRBJ2-7, with D tentatively TRBD2 (5 bases). Deletions cut 1 base from V and 0 bases from J, with 10 bases between. This CDR3 contains 15 residues. Germline CDR1 LNHDA, CDR2 SQIVND (reference sequence). The CDR3 reads CASSIASGFSYEQYF. In nucleotides, the CDR3 is TGTGCCAGTAGTATAGCGAGCGGTTTCTCCTACGAGCAGTACTTC.

This chain joins TRBV11-3 and TRBJ2-7; 12 bases agree with TRBD2. After removal of 8 bases from V and 2 bases from J, the junction contained 1 base not matched to a gene. CDR1 SGHNT and CDR2 YENEEA come from the germline V gene. The CDR3 extends over 13 amino acids. The CDR3 DNA reads as TGTGCCAGCCGACTAGCGGGAGCCTACGAGCAGTACTTC. This sequence encodes CASRLAGAYEQYF. Using reference TRBV11-3 and TRBJ2-7 for the parts outside the CDR3, the full variable domain is EAGVVQSPRYKIIEKKQPVAFWCNPISGHNTLYWYLQNLGQGPELLIRYENEEAVDDSQLPKDRFSAERLKGVDSTLKIQPAELGDSAVYLCASRLAGAYEQYFGPGTRLTVT.

This clone occurred once. The V gene is TRBV30, the J gene TRBJ2-1; tentatively, D is TRBD2 (5 bases). The germline V gene has CDR1 GTSNPN and CDR2 SVGIG (reference sequence). The CDR3 length is 14 residues. V lost 4 bases, J lost 10 bases, and 20 bases lay in between. In nucleotides, the CDR3 is TGTGCCTGGACGGGTTCGATTTATCGGGGAGAGCAGTTCTTC. Encoded protein: CAWTGSIYRGEQFF. The whole variable domain, filled in from reference TRBV30 and TRBJ2-1, reads SQTIHQWPATLVQPVGSPLSLECTVEGTSNPNLYWYRQAAGRGLQLLFYSVGIGQISSEVPQNLSASRPQDRQFILSSKKLLLSDSGFYLCAWTGSIYRGEQFFGPGTRLTVL.